The clone carrying this TCR beta chain appeared a single time. The record originates from a study of blood T cell repertoires in COVID-19. Study-wide context: There were acute and convalescent COVID-19 samples, and they came from the United States, Italy and Spain. The cDNA or gDNA used as material had been derived from T cells, B-cell-depleted T cells, or PBMCs.

V gave up 1 base and J gave up 1 base, with 4 bases separating them. This CDR3 comprises 13 residues. Germline V gene lookup returns CDR1 SGHVS and CDR2 FQNEAQ. Under the authors' procedure: Quantification of nucleated cells was approximated via reference gene primer amplification. This table comes from immunoSEQ multiplex PCR, and its TCRdb copy is limited to in-frame clones, with some not included. The V and J calls and the clone size are those of that table, but D and trimming were determined from the DNA. The table records roughly 290,000 clones, around nine tenths of them present only once. Participant ages covered about 18 to 100 years across 24 US areas.

What was sequenced was PBMCs or T cells enriched from blood (not recorded which). This TCR derives from a woman between 40 and 55 years old who had recovered from COVID-19. The V call is TRBV7-8, the J call TRBJ2-5, with unresolved D. The CDR3 nucleotides read TGTGCCAGCAGCTTAGGCAGCCAAGAGACCCAGTACTTC. Its protein is CASSLGSQETQYF.